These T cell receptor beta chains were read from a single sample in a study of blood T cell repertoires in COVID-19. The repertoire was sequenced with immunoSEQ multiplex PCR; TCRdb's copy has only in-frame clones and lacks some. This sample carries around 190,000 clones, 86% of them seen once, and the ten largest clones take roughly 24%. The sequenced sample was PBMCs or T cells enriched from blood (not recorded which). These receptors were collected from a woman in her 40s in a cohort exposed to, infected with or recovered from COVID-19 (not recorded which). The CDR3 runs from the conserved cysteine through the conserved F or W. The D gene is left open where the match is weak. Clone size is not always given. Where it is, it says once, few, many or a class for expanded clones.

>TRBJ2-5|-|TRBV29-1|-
TGCAGCGTTGAAACAACAGGGAGACGGGAGACCCAGTACTTC
CSVETTGRRETQYF
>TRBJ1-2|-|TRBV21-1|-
TGTGCCAGCAGCAAAGAACGGACTCCAGGGGCGGACTATGGCTACACCTTC
CASSKERTPGADYGYTF
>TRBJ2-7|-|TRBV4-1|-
TGCGCCAGCAGCCCCGGGTCAGGGTTGGGCGAGCAGTACTTC
CASSPGSGLGEQYF
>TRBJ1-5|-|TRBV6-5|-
TGTGCCAGCAGTTACTTTCTAAGTGGTCAGCCCCAGCATTTT
CASSYFLSGQPQHF
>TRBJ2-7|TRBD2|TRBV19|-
TGTGCCAGTAGTATAGCGGGAGGGCCTGAGTACGAGCAGTACTTC
CASSIAGGPEYEQYF
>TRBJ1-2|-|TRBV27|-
TGTGCCAGCAGTCCGGTGGGCCCGCCTGGCTACACCTTC
CASSPVGPPGYTF
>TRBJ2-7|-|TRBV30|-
TGTGCCTGGAGTCCTCGGTCGCCTCTCAATCCTAAGGAGCAGTACTTC
CAWSPRSPLNPKEQYF
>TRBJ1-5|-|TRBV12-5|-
TGTGCTAGTGGTTCCGGGCCAGCAGGGGTGGGCCAGCCCCAGCATTTT
CASGSGPAGVGQPQHF
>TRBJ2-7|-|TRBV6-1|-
TGTGCCAGCAGTGAAGAAGCGGGGCAGGGGTACGAGCAGTACTTC
CASSEEAGQGYEQYF
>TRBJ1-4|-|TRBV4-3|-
TGCGCCAGCAGCCAAGCAGGGAATAAAGAAAAACTGTTTTTT
CASSQAGNKEKLFF
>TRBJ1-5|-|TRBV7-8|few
TGTGCCAGCAGCTTAGTTGCGGGGACGGGGCAGCCCCAGCATTTT
CASSLVAGTGQPQHF
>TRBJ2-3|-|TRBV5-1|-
TGCGCCAGCAGCTTCGGGGACGGGAGTACAGATACGCAGTATTTT
CASSFGDGSTDTQYF
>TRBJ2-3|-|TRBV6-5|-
TGTGCCCAAGGAGGGGAGCTTAACACAGATACGCAGTATTTT
CAQGGELNTDTQYF
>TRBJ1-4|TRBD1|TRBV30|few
TGTGCCTGGAGTATACCGGGACAGAATGAAAAACTGTTTTTT
CAWSIPGQNEKLFF
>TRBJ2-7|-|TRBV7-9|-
TGTGCCAGCACCAAGGGGGCTAGCGGAAGCTCCTACGAGCAGTACTTC
CASTKGASGSSYEQYF
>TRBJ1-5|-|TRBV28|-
TGTGCCAGCAGACCCAGGGGAGGGGAGATTTGGCGGCCCCAGCATTTT
CASRPRGGEIWRPQHF
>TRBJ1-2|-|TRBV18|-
TGTGCCAGCTCACCCCCCGGGGGGCGCTCTGACTATGGCTACACCTTC
CASSPPGGRSDYGYTF
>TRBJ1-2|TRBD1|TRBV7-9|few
TGTGCCAGCAGCCTACAGGGGGCCCTCTCTTATGGCTACACCTTC
CASSLQGALSYGYTF
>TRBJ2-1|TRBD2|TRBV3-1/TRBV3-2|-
TGTGCCAGCAGGAGCAGAGCGGGAACATACAATGAGCAGTTCTTC
CASRSRAGTYNEQFF
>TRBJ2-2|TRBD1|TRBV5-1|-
TGCGCCAGCAGCTTCCGGGGACAGGGGGCATCTACCGGGGAGCTGTTTTTT
CASSFRGQGASTGELFF
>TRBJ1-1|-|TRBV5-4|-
TGTGCCAGCAGCCCCTCTATGAACACTGAAGCTTTCTTT
CASSPSMNTEAFF
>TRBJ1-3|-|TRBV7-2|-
TGTGCCAGCAGCTTCAACAGGGCTAGTGGAAACACCATATATTTT
CASSFNRASGNTIYF
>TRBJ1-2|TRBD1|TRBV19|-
TGTGCCACCTACAGGGGGCAAGGCTACACCTTC
CATYRGQGYTF
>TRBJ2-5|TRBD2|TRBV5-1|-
TGCGCCAGCAGCTTGGCGGGGGGAGAAGAGACCCAGTACTTC
CASSLAGGEETQYF
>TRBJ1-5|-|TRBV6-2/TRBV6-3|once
TGTGCCAGCAGCCTCCTGGCAGGGCTCAATCAGCCCCAGCATTTT
CASSLLAGLNQPQHF
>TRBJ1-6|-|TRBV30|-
TGTGCCTGGAGCCCCCAGGCCGCCGATTCACCCCTCCACTTT
CAWSPQAADSPLHF
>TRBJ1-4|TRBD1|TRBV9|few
TGTGCCAGCAGCGAATCCGGGACAGGGGACGAAAAACTGTTTTTT
CASSESGTGDEKLFF
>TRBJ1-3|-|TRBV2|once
TGTGCCAGCAGTGAAACAGGGTTAAGAAACACCATATATTTT
CASSETGLRNTIYF